This T cell receptor (beta chain) was identified in a study of blood T cell repertoires in COVID-19. Turning to the study itself: Collection of acute and convalescent COVID-19 samples took place in the United States, Italy and Spain. PBMCs, B-cell-depleted T cells, or T cells were the source of the cDNA or gDNA that made up the material.

Per germline, CDR1 MDHEN and CDR2 SYDVKM. CDR3 length: 14 residues. Unmatched junction bases numbered 4, after V lost 3 bases and J lost 8 bases. Methods used by the authors: For nucleated cells, counts were estimated from reference gene primer amplification. TCRdb's copy holds only in-frame clones and misses some; the assay was immunoSEQ multiplex PCR. Clone size and V and J calls were adopted from that table, with D and trimming inferred from the DNA. The top ten hold 3% of the sample, which has roughly 100,000 clones, around 90% seen once. Sequenced input: peripheral blood. The chain employs TRBV28 and TRBJ2-3; 11 nucleotides agree with TRBD2. The source is a man aged 50-59 years with active or convalescent COVID-19. The CDR3 DNA is TGTGCCAGCAGTTTTAGCGGGGGGGCCGGTACGCAGTATTTT. Encoded protein: CASSFSGGAGTQYF. The variable domain in full, with the rest retrieved from reference TRBV28 and TRBJ2-3, is DVKVTQSSRYLVKRTGEKVFLECVQDMDHENMFWYRQDPGLGLRLIYFSYDVKMKEKGDIPEGYSVSREKKERFSLILESASTNQTSMYLCASSFSGGAGTQYFGPGTRLTVL.